A selection of T cell receptor beta chains follows, all from one sample in a study of cytomegalovirus exposure and HLA in healthy donors. Data came from immunoSEQ multiplex PCR; TCRdb stores just in-frame clones and leaves some out. The sample has 100,000 to 150,000 clones, around 77% seen once. The specimen was PBMCs. All receptors derive from a woman aged 40 to 49 in good health and CMV-seropositive. CDR3s include the opening cysteine and the closing phenylalanine or tryptophan. Fields, in order: V gene, J gene, CDR3 protein.

v_gene: TRBV5-5
j_gene: TRBJ1-1
CDR3aa: CASATEPNTEAFF

v_gene: TRBV7-2
j_gene: TRBJ1-5
CDR3aa: CASSPQGSQPQHF

v_gene: TRBV6-6
j_gene: TRBJ1-3
CDR3aa: CASSTKTPASGNTIYF

v_gene: TRBV5-1
j_gene: TRBJ1-1
CDR3aa: CASSRTGMNTEAFF

v_gene: TRBV5-1
j_gene: .
CDR3aa: CASSWRGGEDEQYF

v_gene: TRBV7-9
j_gene: TRBJ1-1
CDR3aa: CSSSVRGGMNTEAFF

v_gene: TRBV6-5
j_gene: TRBJ2-2
CDR3aa: CASSYDTSGAGELFF

v_gene: TRBV19
j_gene: TRBJ2-2
CDR3aa: CASYSGTTNAGELFF

v_gene: TRBV7-2
j_gene: TRBJ2-7
CDR3aa: CASSLDRFYEQYF

v_gene: TRBV7-9
j_gene: TRBJ2-2
CDR3aa: CASSPPTGELFF

v_gene: TRBV2
j_gene: TRBJ1-2
CDR3aa: CASSARGPRGYTF

v_gene: TRBV7-3
j_gene: TRBJ2-3
CDR3aa: CASSLQGLATDTQYF

v_gene: TRBV6-6
j_gene: TRBJ2-5
CDR3aa: CASSYTVLSLGGEQYF

v_gene: TRBV2
j_gene: TRBJ2-7
CDR3aa: CASSLRAGRTSREQYF

v_gene: TRBV18
j_gene: TRBJ1-2
CDR3aa: CASSSTGYGYTF

v_gene: TRBV5-1
j_gene: TRBJ2-1
CDR3aa: CASSKRAGGPSSYNEQFF

v_gene: TRBV14
j_gene: TRBJ2-7
CDR3aa: CASSPLERRIYF

v_gene: TRBV25-1
j_gene: TRBJ2-7
CDR3aa: CASSALDRVGLYEQYF

v_gene: TRBV27
j_gene: TRBJ2-1
CDR3aa: CASSLLAGEGNEQFF

v_gene: TRBV6-5
j_gene: TRBJ1-1
CDR3aa: CASSLGMNLEAFF

v_gene: TRBV27
j_gene: TRBJ2-3
CDR3aa: CASSTSWTSADTQYF

v_gene: TRBV5-1
j_gene: TRBJ2-3
CDR3aa: CASSFGDTQYF

v_gene: TRBV5-1
j_gene: TRBJ2-4
CDR3aa: CASSGDTKNIQYF

v_gene: TRBV5-1
j_gene: TRBJ2-1
CDR3aa: CASSLNPGLAYNEQFF

v_gene: TRBV28
j_gene: TRBJ2-7
CDR3aa: CASSPGTGYEQYF

v_gene: TRBV11-1
j_gene: TRBJ1-1
CDR3aa: CASSRTPNTEAFF

v_gene: TRBV10-1
j_gene: TRBJ2-7
CDR3aa: CASSETGSFYEQYF

v_gene: TRBV6-4
j_gene: TRBJ2-7
CDR3aa: CASSALGYEQYF

v_gene: TRBV6-5
j_gene: TRBJ2-2
CDR3aa: CASTSRGGGELFF

v_gene: TRBV2
j_gene: TRBJ1-4
CDR3aa: CASRPLGQGAIDEKLFF

v_gene: TRBV28
j_gene: TRBJ1-5
CDR3aa: CASSLWTGQGYNQPQHF

v_gene: TRBV30
j_gene: TRBJ1-1
CDR3aa: CAWSQTSRGRGTEAFF

v_gene: TRBV7-9
j_gene: TRBJ2-7
CDR3aa: CASSSDGLRSYEQYF

v_gene: TRBV19
j_gene: TRBJ2-2
CDR3aa: CASTDRAGTGELFF

v_gene: TRBV7-9
j_gene: TRBJ2-7
CDR3aa: CASSPPHLSSYEQYF

v_gene: TRBV7-2
j_gene: TRBJ1-4
CDR3aa: CASSLSRGANEKLFF

v_gene: TRBV28
j_gene: TRBJ2-7
CDR3aa: CASSLRDSLLSSYEQYF

v_gene: TRBV11-2
j_gene: TRBJ1-6
CDR3aa: CASSWDRGNSPLHF

v_gene: TRBV2
j_gene: TRBJ2-7
CDR3aa: CASNVFGTSGDEQYF

v_gene: TRBV28
j_gene: TRBJ1-2
CDR3aa: CASSPSSRGRGEGYTF

v_gene: TRBV4-1
j_gene: TRBJ2-3
CDR3aa: CASSRSIVAGGGTDTQYF